This T cell receptor (beta chain) comes out of a study of blood T cell repertoires in COVID-19 (dated by TCRdb to between 2020 and 2021). Background on the whole study: Collaborator samples came from the United States, Italy and Spain and covered acute and convalescent phases of COVID-19. The material from the prospective study consisted of cDNA or gDNA derived from T cells, B-cell-depleted T cells, or PBMCs. Subjects who had been exposed to COVID-19, were actively infected with it, or had recovered from it provided the deeply sampled blood TCRbeta repertoires that made up the dataset. The repertoires were released in a freely available public database intended as a resource for research on the immune response to SARS-CoV-2. Samples came from the ongoing ImmuneRACE study (first 160 participants) plus 1,254 subjects from 6 global collaborators. Sample metadata almost always included a de-identified subject ID, COVID-19 status, age in years and sex. Where available, HLA class I and class II types were taken from metadata supplied by the sample provider and were not determined by assay-based typing. The paper's findings and limits, for the study overall: How much clinical and demographic metadata was included differed by source and by participant, and the metadata was provided uncurated.

Collaborating institutions collected whole blood in K2EDTA tubes following their own protocols. For TCRbeta analysis, collaborators shipped samples as frozen whole blood, isolated PBMCs, or DNA extracted from either of those sample types. The immunoSEQ Assay, a bias-controlled multiplex PCR, was used to amplify TCRbeta CDR3 regions from genomic DNA. The authors' analysis ran thus. Within the assay, amplification of reference gene primers was used to estimate how many nucleated cells each sample contained. Sequence reads were collapsed and filtered to measure the absolute abundance of every unique TCRbeta CDR3 rearrangement. For each sample, productive Simpson clonality was calculated as the square root of Simpson's diversity index over productive rearrangements. Not all clones reach the TCRdb copy of this immuneACCESS table, which keeps in-frame sequences only. Checked studies attribute under half of the gap to unresolved V genes and leave the rest unexplained. V, J and clone size derive from that table, while D and trimming were established from the DNA sequence. A total of fewer than 65,000 clones appear in this sample, around nine tenths of them only once. 1.3% of the sample is in the top ten clones.

As for this clone: Its antigen target is currently unknown. Within one base of it there is no much larger clone, and no base qualities were kept.

The sample comprised peripheral blood. This receptor was taken from a man aged 60 to 75 with acute or convalescent COVID-19.

This receptor carries the CDR3 CASSESTRGGADEQFF. The nucleotides are TGCGCCAGCAGTGAGTCGACCCGCGGCGGCGCGGATGAGCAGTTCTTC. This chain is built from TRBV10-1 and TRBJ2-1; the D gene identity is not certain. Based on the germline V gene (reference sequence), the CDR1 and CDR2 sequences are WNHNN and SYGVQD. The CDR3 spans 16 residues, from the cysteine through the phenylalanine. Only the CDR3 region is kept as DNA, spanning 48 bases read in frame from base 1. Trimming costs V 0 bases and J 8 bases, and their ends lie 17 bases apart.